Below are 29 T cell receptor beta chains sequenced from a single sample in a study of CD8 T cells in ankylosing spondylitis. TCRdb itself ran the 5' RACE reads through MiXCR, one entry per CDR3 protein. The sample shows 200,000 to 300,000 distinct CDR3 sequences, over 9.5% of them seen only once. Material: blood, either unsorted or a sorted T cell fraction (not recorded which). The receptors derive from a male donor with ankylosing spondylitis or in good health (not recorded which).

This clonotype was picked up many times. This rearrangement joins TRBV7-2 to TRBJ2-3; 8 bases are a match to TRBD1. The germline CDR1 and CDR2 sequences are SGHTA and FQGNSA. The CDR3 length is 15 residues. V shed 3 bases and J 2 bases; nucleotides not matched to a gene: 4. CDR3 in DNA: TGTGCCAGCAGCTTCAGGGGGCAGACCACAGATACGCAGTATTTT. It encodes CASSFRGQTTDTQYF.

The genes are TRBV7-9 and TRBJ1-6; tentative D call: TRBD1 (5 bases). Trimming pared 5 bases from V and 8 bases from J, leaving 10 bases between. Germline loops: CDR1 SEHNR, CDR2 FQNEAQ (reference sequence). This CDR3 has 13 residues. CDR3 nucleotides: TGTGCCAGCAGCCTCGCCAGGGATTCACCCCTCCACTTT. Protein: CASSLARDSPLHF.

The table lists this clonotype with many counts. This chain uses TRBV7-2 with TRBJ2-5, with a possible D match to TRBD2 (5 bases). The germline V gene encodes CDR1 SGHTA and CDR2 FQGNSA. V was cut by 5 bases and J by 5 bases, with 15 bases left in between. The length of the CDR3 is 14 residues. DNA of the CDR3: TGTGCCAGCAGCCAGACTACCGCCCGGGAGACCCAGTACTTC. Amino acids: CASSQTTARETQYF.

This clonotype was found a few times. This may arise from a read error, as a much more abundant clone is one base away. This sequence joins TRBV18 and TRBJ2-3; 7 bases align to TRBD1. Germline lookup yields CDR1 KGHSH and CDR2 LQKENI. With V trimmed by 5 bases and J by 3 bases, 11 bases remained unmatched. The length of the CDR3 is 16 residues. The DNA for the CDR3 is TGTGCCAGCTCATCCATGACAGGGAACTTGACAGATACGCAGTATTTT. It encodes CASSSMTGNLTDTQYF.

This clonotype has ten or more counts. The chain couples TRBV15 to TRBJ1-5; perhaps TRBD1 as D (5 bases). The CDR3 covers 13 residues. V was trimmed by 8 bases and J by 4 bases, leaving 12 bases between them. Looked up from germline, CDR1 is LNHNV and CDR2 is YYDKDF (reference sequence). CDR3 region: CATGRDPNQPQHF. CDR3 DNA sequence: TGTGCCACCGGCCGGGACCCAAATCAGCCCCAGCATTTT.

A few counts support this clonotype. V usage is TRBV30 and J usage is TRBJ2-5; 7 bases are a match to TRBD1. J lost 0 bases, V lost 5 bases, and 6 bases had no gene match. Germline CDR1 and CDR2: GTSNPN and SVGIG (reference sequence). The CDR3 has 14 amino acids. The CDR3 protein is CAWGPGTDQETQYF. The CDR3 DNA is TGTGCCTGGGGCCCCGGGACAGACCAAGAGACCCAGTACTTC.

This clonotype was recorded at least ten times. This rearrangement joins TRBV5-5 to TRBJ1-1; D gene unclear. Germline lookup yields CDR1 SGHKS and CDR2 YYEKEE (reference sequence). V lost 0 bases to trimming and J lost 0 bases, with 12 bases between them. The CDR3 has 16 residues. Written as DNA, the CDR3 is TGTGCCAGCAGCTTGGAAGGGTGGTACATGAACACTGAAGCTTTCTTT. Its translation: CASSLEGWYMNTEAFF.

The chain couples TRBV3-1 to TRBJ2-1; TRBD2 agrees at 8 bases. V lost 3 bases and J lost 11; bases outside the gene matches: 9. The CDR3 consists of 14 residues. Germline V lookup: CDR1 LGHDT, CDR2 YNNKEL (reference sequence). The CDR3 DNA sequence: TGTGCCAGCAGCCATAGCGGGAAGGGGGATAAGCAGTTCTTC. It translates to CASSHSGKGDKQFF.

This clonotype occurred a few times. Given a much more abundant clone one base away, this may be a read error. The gene calls are TRBV7-2 and TRBJ1-1; D ambiguous. The ends were cut back, 2 bases at V and 1 base at J, with 2 bases in the middle. Germline V lookup: CDR1 SGHTA, CDR2 FQGNSA. There are 12 residues in the CDR3. CDR3 nucleotides: TGTGCCAGCAGCTTAACGAACACTGAAGCTTTCTTT. The encoded protein is CASSLTNTEAFF.

Ten or more counts support this clonotype. V gene TRBV4-1 combines with J gene TRBJ2-1; D not certain. Germline lookup yields CDR1 MGHRA and CDR2 YSYEKL. Between the trimmed V and J ends, which lost 4 bases and 5 bases, there was a span of 6 bases. The CDR3 has 12 amino acids. CDR3 residues: CASSRRNNEQFF. The DNA of the CDR3 is TGCGCCAGCAGCCGCAGGAACAATGAGCAGTTCTTC.

J is TRBJ1-1 and V is TRBV2; possible D gene TRBD1, 6 bases. With 8 bases removed from V and 1 base from J, the gap between germline ends came to 17 bases. This CDR3 has 15 residues. Germline V gene data show CDR1 as SNHLY and CDR2 as FYNNEI. In DNA form, the CDR3 reads TGTGCCAGCCTTCTCAGGGGACGTAGGAACACTGAAGCTTTCTTT. Its protein is CASLLRGRRNTEAFF.

The chain couples TRBV2 to TRBJ1-3; possible D gene TRBD1, 6 bases. V was cut by 8 bases and J by 0 bases, with 14 bases left in between. The V gene's germline CDR1 is SNHLY and CDR2 FYNNEI. The CDR3 is 15 amino acids. As DNA, the CDR3 is TGTGCCAGCGTCGGGACACCACACTCTGGAAACACCATATATTTT. Translation gives CASVGTPHSGNTIYF.

This clonotype was recorded many times. The chain uses TRBV5-5 and TRBJ2-7, with D possibly being TRBD1 or TRBD2 (5 bases each). Germline V CDR1 and CDR2: SGHKS, YYEKEE (reference sequence). This CDR3 has 13 residues. V was cut by 4 bases and J by 7 bases, with 15 bases left in between. This CDR3 is CASSAGTAWEQYF. CDR3 DNA sequence: TGTGCCAGCAGCGCCGGGACGGCTTGGGAGCAGTACTTC.

As regards this clonotype: A clone one base away is much larger, so this may be a read error. The chain joins TRBV10-3 to TRBJ2-7; 9 bases are shared with TRBD1. CDR3 length equals 14 residues. Germline CDR1 ENHRY, CDR2 SYGVKD. In nucleotides, the CDR3 is TGTACCATCAGCCCCGACAGGGGGAGTTACGAGCAGTACTTC. This encodes CTISPDRGSYEQYF.

The chain joins TRBV7-9 to TRBJ2-3; D is unclear. CDR1 is SEHNR, CDR2 FQNEAQ, per germline (reference sequence). Trimming left V 5 bases short and J 4 bases short, with 16 bases between. This CDR3 is 15 amino acids long. The CDR3 DNA sequence: TGTGCCAGCAGCCCACCCCAAGGAAAGTCAGATACGCAGTATTTT. Its translation is CASSPPQGKSDTQYF.

This clonotype showed up many times. The rearrangement joins TRBV20-1 to TRBJ1-1; possible D gene TRBD1, 6 bases. Germline V gene lookup returns CDR1 DFQATT and CDR2 SNEGSKA (reference sequence). V was shortened by 2 bases and J by 7 bases, with 17 bases between the two germline ends. The CDR3 is 14 amino acids. The CDR3 spells CSARRSGAGGEAFF. For the CDR3, the DNA is TGCAGTGCTAGACGTTCAGGGGCGGGGGGTGAAGCTTTCTTT.

This clonotype was counted ten times or more. CDR3 coding DNA: TGCGCCAGCAGCCTAAGGGGTGGGCGTACCGGGGAGCTGTTTTTT. Translated, it gives CASSLRGGRTGELFF. This rearrangement joins TRBV4-1 to TRBJ2-2; perhaps TRBD1 as D (5 bases). The V gene's germline CDR1 is MGHRA and CDR2 YSYEKL. This CDR3 contains 15 residues. Trimming left V 4 bases short and J 5 bases short, with 14 bases between.

This clonotype was observed at least ten times. V usage is TRBV30 and J usage is TRBJ2-7; D unresolved. V lost 1 base and J 2 bases, leaving 12 bases between the germline ends. Germline V gene sequence: CDR1 GTSNPN, CDR2 SVGIG (reference sequence). This CDR3 comprises 14 residues. The CDR3 loop is CAWSALQDPYEQYF. CDR3 nucleotides: TGTGCCTGGAGTGCTCTCCAGGACCCCTACGAGCAGTACTTC.

This clonotype was detected ten times or more. V usage is TRBV5-1 and J usage is TRBJ1-4; D gene unclear. The CDR3 is 13 amino acids. Between the trimmed V and J ends, which lost 0 bases and 8 bases, there was a span of 8 bases. Germline assignment: CDR1 SGHRS and CDR2 YFSETQ. The CDR3 spells CASSLDPAEKLFF. In DNA, the CDR3 is TGCGCCAGCAGCTTGGACCCGGCAGAAAAACTGTTTTTT.

This clonotype has more than one count but fewer than ten. V gene TRBV28 combines with J gene TRBJ1-5; D possibly corresponds to TRBD1 (6 bases). The CDR3 covers 12 residues. V shed 2 bases and J shed 12 bases, with 11 bases lying between them. Germline V gives CDR1 MDHEN, CDR2 SYDVKM. CDR3: CASSLGTMSQHF. For the CDR3, the DNA is TGTGCCAGCAGTTTAGGGACAATGAGCCAGCATTTT.

V usage is TRBV4-1 and J usage is TRBJ1-5; possibly TRBD1 for D (6 bases). CDR1 and CDR2 (germline): MGHRA, YSYEKL. CDR3 length: 15 amino acids. Trimming took off 0 bases at V and 7 bases at J, with 13 bases between the two ends. CDR3 sequence reads: CASSQDEGVEQPQHF. The CDR3 bases are TGCGCCAGCAGCCAAGATGAGGGGGTGGAACAGCCCCAGCATTTT.

This clonotype was recorded many times. The J gene is TRBJ1-2, the V gene TRBV5-1, with D perhaps TRBD1 (5 bases). This CDR3 region has 13 residues. Between the trimmed V and J ends, which lost 0 bases and 7 bases, there was a span of 10 bases. Looked up from germline, CDR1 is SGHRS and CDR2 is YFSETQ. The CDR3 here is CASSLGAGTGYTF. CDR3 DNA sequence: TGCGCCAGCAGCTTGGGGGCAGGGACTGGCTACACCTTC.

The V call is TRBV4-1, the J call TRBJ1-1, with TRBD1 identical over 7 bases. Trimming cost V 5 bases and J 2 bases; bases outside gene matches: 11. Germline V gene sequence: CDR1 MGHRA, CDR2 YSYEKL. The CDR3 runs 16 residues. The CDR3 here is CASSAENRGSNTEAFF. CDR3 sequence (DNA): TGCGCCAGCAGCGCGGAGAACAGGGGCAGCAACACTGAAGCTTTCTTT.

This clonotype came up many times. The chain recombines TRBV4-2 with TRBJ1-6; D is unresolved. This CDR3 is 17 amino acids long. Per germline, CDR1 LGHNA and CDR2 YNFKEQ. V shed 0 bases and J shed 8 bases, with 17 bases lying between them. The CDR3 DNA follows: TGTGCCAGCAGCCAAGATTTGAGCGGGCTCACGGATTCACCCCTCCACTTT. Translation: CASSQDLSGLTDSPLHF.

This sequence joins TRBV7-9 and TRBJ1-2; weak D call: TRBD1 (6 bases). The germline V gene has CDR1 SEHNR and CDR2 FQNEAQ (reference sequence). This CDR3 comprises 14 residues. CDR3 sequence reads: CTSSAYRDGYGYTF. In DNA, the CDR3 is TGTACTAGCAGCGCCTACAGGGACGGCTATGGCTACACCTTC.

This clonotype was seen a few times. A junction boundary mismatches the germline segment, possibly from a read error. The chain recombines TRBV20-1 with TRBJ2-1; TRBD2 agrees at 9 bases. The germline gives CDR1 DFQATT, CDR2 SNEGSKA (reference sequence). The CDR3 extends over 17 amino acids. For the CDR3, the DNA is TGCTGTGCTAGAGATCGGGGACTAGCAGGTCCCTACAATGAGCAGTTCTTC. Amino acids: CCARDRGLAGPYNEQFF.

This clonotype appeared once. A clone one base away is much larger, so this may be a read error. V gene TRBV20-1 combines with J gene TRBJ1-1; no definite D call. The CDR3 runs 13 residues. Germline CDR1 reads DFQATT; CDR2 reads SNEGSKA (reference sequence). Trimming removed 1 base from V and 4 bases from J, with 10 bases in between. CDR3 sequence: CSARVPGCTEAFF. In DNA form, the CDR3 reads TGCAGTGCTAGAGTCCCGGGGTGCACTGAAGCTTTCTTT.

The sample holds many counts of this clonotype. The chain carries TRBV12-3 or TRBV12-4 and TRBJ2-7; D might be TRBD1 (6 bases). The ends were cut back, 3 bases at V and 6 bases at J, with 12 bases in the middle. This CDR3 is 13 amino acids long. This CDR3 is CASSLDWGLEQYF. The CDR3 DNA follows: TGTGCCAGCAGTTTGGACTGGGGGCTCGAGCAGTACTTC.

In its sample, this clonotype was seen many times. The chain carries TRBV20-1 and TRBJ2-7; 8 nucleotides match TRBD1. Germline assignment: CDR1 DFQATT and CDR2 SNEGSKA (reference sequence). This CDR3 has 15 amino acids. The J segment lost 5 bases and the V segment lost 1 base, leaving 10 bases of the junction unmatched. The CDR3 region is CSARVRQGSYHEQYF. As DNA, the CDR3 is TGCAGTGCTAGAGTTAGACAGGGGAGTTACCACGAGCAGTACTTC.